This is a list of T cell receptor beta chains from one sample in a study of regulatory T cells in long-lasting Graves disease. TCRdb redid the calling of the multiplex PCR reads with MiXCR, one entry per CDR3 protein. The repertoire consists of some 330,000 distinct CDR3 sequences, with roughly 24% occurring once and the leading ten covering about 27%. The material was peripheral blood mononuclear cells (PBMCs), obtained when the disease was refractory, from a patient treated with antithyroid drugs. These receptors were collected from a woman aged 40 to 55 with Graves disease. The CDR3 runs from the conserved cysteine through the conserved F or W. Fields, in order: clone size, V gene, D gene, J gene, CDR3 protein, CDR3 DNA. A D gene is named only where the DNA matches it firmly. Size tells how often a clone was seen (once, few, many) or the class of an expanded clone, and some rows leave it out.

>many|TRBV12-3/TRBV12-4|.|TRBJ1-5
CASGDSNQPQHF
TGTGCCAGCGGTGATAGCAATCAGCCCCAGCATTTT
>many|TRBV3-1|.|TRBJ2-5
CASSQASRYQETQYF
TGTGCCAGCAGCCAAGCCTCCAGGTACCAAGAGACCCAGTACTTC
>.|TRBV6-1|TRBD1|TRBJ1-6
CASSGTGLYSPLHF
TGTGCCAGCAGTGGGACAGGGTTGTATTCACCCCTCCACTTT
>many|TRBV28|TRBD1|TRBJ1-1
CASSGQGPEAFF
TGTGCCAGCAGCGGACAGGGGCCTGAAGCTTTCTTT
>few|TRBV12-3/TRBV12-4|.|TRBJ2-2
CASSLGTTLTGELFF
TGTGCCAGCAGTTTAGGGACTACTCTTACGGGGGAGCTGTTTTTT
>many|TRBV12-3/TRBV12-4|.|TRBJ2-7
CASSPGRPSEQYF
TGTGCCAGCAGCCCGGGACGGCCGTCCGAGCAGTACTTC
>many|TRBV9|TRBD2|TRBJ2-7
CASSVGGTRAYEQYF
TGTGCCAGCAGCGTAGGAGGGACTAGAGCCTACGAGCAGTACTTC
>many|TRBV29-1|TRBD2|TRBJ2-5
CSALAGRETQYF
TGCAGCGCCTTAGCGGGAAGGGAGACCCAGTACTTC
>.|TRBV28|.|TRBJ2-7
CASSLRTEVGEQYF
TGTGCCAGCAGTTTAAGGACGGAGGTCGGGGAGCAGTACTTC
>few|TRBV14|.|TRBJ2-1
CASSQDRLLNEQFF
TGTGCCAGCAGCCAAGATCGACTCCTAAATGAGCAGTTCTTC
>.|TRBV18|.|TRBJ1-1
CASSPRGAISTEAFF
TGTGCCAGCTCACCTCGGGGAGCAATTAGTACTGAAGCTTTCTTT
>many|TRBV20-1|TRBD2|TRBJ2-6
CSALGRASGANVLTF
TGCAGTGCTCTAGGGAGGGCCTCTGGGGCCAACGTCCTGACTTTC
>many|TRBV20-1|.|TRBJ2-7
CSARDLGSYEQYF
TGCAGTGCTAGAGATCTGGGCTCCTACGAGCAGTACTTC
>many|TRBV11-2|.|TRBJ2-3
CASSQAYHTDTQYF
TGTGCCAGCAGCCAAGCATACCACACAGATACGCAGTATTTT
>.|TRBV6-2/TRBV6-3|.|TRBJ1-5
CASSQGRLGAEYQPQHF
TGTGCCAGCAGCCAAGGTCGTCTAGGTGCAGAATATCAGCCCCAGCATTTT
>many|TRBV7-9|.|TRBJ1-4
CASSPNRQLPTNEKLFF
TGTGCCAGCAGCCCGAATCGACAGTTACCAACTAATGAAAAACTGTTTTTT
>.|TRBV20-1|TRBD2|TRBJ2-3
CSATAGGTDTQYF
TGCAGTGCAACAGCGGGGGGCACAGATACGCAGTATTTT
>few|TRBV5-4|TRBD1|TRBJ1-4
CASSWTGQGSFNEKLFF
TGTGCCAGCAGCTGGACGGGACAGGGTTCTTTTAATGAAAAACTGTTTTTT
>many|TRBV2|.|TRBJ1-6
CASSQNTYSPLHF
TGTGCCAGCAGTCAAAATACATACTCACCCCTCCACTTT
>.|TRBV20-1|TRBD2|TRBJ2-7
CRAGASGSYEQYF
TGCAGGGCAGGAGCTAGCGGGTCCTACGAGCAGTACTTC
>.|TRBV2|TRBD2|TRBJ2-1
CASGTSGRANEQFF
TGTGCCAGTGGTACTAGCGGGAGGGCCAATGAGCAGTTCTTC
>few|TRBV15|.|TRBJ2-2
CATSPRFTGELFF
TGTGCCACCAGTCCACGATTCACCGGGGAGCTGTTTTTT
>few|TRBV5-1|.|TRBJ2-7
CASSPDFYEQYF
TGCGCCAGCAGCCCGGACTTCTACGAGCAGTACTTC
>few|TRBV9|.|TRBJ1-3
CASSVAGAGNTIYF
TGTGCCAGCAGCGTAGCAGGGGCTGGAAACACCATATATTTT
>.|TRBV4-2|.|TRBJ1-5
CASSRGHNQPQHF
TGTGCCAGCAGTAGGGGCCACAATCAGCCCCAGCATTTT
>few|TRBV29-1|.|TRBJ2-7
CSVFGTTYEQYF
TGCAGCGTTTTTGGCACAACCTACGAGCAGTACTTC
>many|TRBV2|TRBD1|TRBJ2-3
CASKSGGGLLGTQYF
TGTGCCAGCAAGTCAGGGGGTGGTTTATTGGGTACGCAGTATTTT
>.|TRBV4-1|.|TRBJ1-1
CASSPFGLANTEAFF
TGCGCCAGCAGCCCCTTTGGGCTGGCGAACACTGAAGCTTTCTTT
>few|TRBV6-1|.|TRBJ2-4
CASSRNRDLYKNIQYF
TGTGCCAGCAGCCGTAACAGGGATCTCTACAAAAACATTCAGTACTTC
>.|TRBV7-3|TRBD2|TRBJ2-1
CASSSGTSGSIYEQFF
TGTGCCAGCAGCTCCGGGACTAGCGGGAGCATCTATGAGCAGTTCTTC
>few|TRBV20-1|TRBD1|TRBJ2-2
CSARLDRGLFGNTGELFF
TGCAGTGCTAGATTGGACAGGGGCTTATTTGGGAACACCGGGGAGCTGTTTTTT
>few|TRBV6-2/TRBV6-3|TRBD1|TRBJ2-7
CASSKDRTYEQYF
TGTGCCAGTTCTAAGGACAGGACCTACGAGCAGTACTTC
>many|TRBV28|TRBD2|TRBJ2-7
CASSLAGGNEQYF
TGTGCCAGCAGTCTAGCGGGAGGGAACGAGCAGTACTTC
>.|TRBV11-2|.|TRBJ2-7
CASSHVQGSSYEQYF
TGTGCCAGCAGTCACGTCCAGGGGAGCTCCTACGAGCAGTACTTC
>many|TRBV2|TRBD1|TRBJ1-1
CASSAGTGGDTEAFF
TGTGCCAGCAGTGCCGGGACAGGGGGGGACACTGAAGCTTTCTTT
>.|TRBV30|TRBD2|TRBJ2-2
CAWSVLGGRTGELFF
TGTGCCTGGAGTGTACTGGGCGGGAGGACCGGGGAGCTGTTTTTT
>many|TRBV27|.|TRBJ1-2
CASTQKGAGPTYYGYTF
TGTGCCAGCACTCAAAAAGGGGCCGGGCCAACGTACTATGGCTACACCTTC
>many|TRBV2|TRBD2|TRBJ2-7
CASSSGGLSYEQYF
TGTGCCAGCAGTAGCGGGGGACTCTCCTACGAGCAGTACTTC
>many|TRBV20-1|TRBD2|TRBJ2-7
CSATGLAVAYEQYF
TGCAGTGCTACGGGACTAGCGGTAGCCTACGAGCAGTACTTC
>few|TRBV4-1|.|TRBJ2-5
CASSQGQRLQETQYF
TGCGCCAGCAGCCAAGGACAGCGATTGCAAGAGACCCAGTACTTC
>.|TRBV5-4|.|TRBJ2-2
CASSSGGPRTPGELFF
TGTGCCAGCAGCTCCGGCGGCCCGCGAACACCCGGGGAGCTGTTTTTT
>few|TRBV5-1|.|TRBJ2-5
CASSPGVAPAETQYF
TGCGCCAGCAGCCCTGGTGTGGCCCCTGCAGAGACCCAGTACTTC
>many|TRBV28|.|TRBJ1-6
CANRSYQSPLHF
TGTGCCAACAGGTCTTACCAGTCACCCCTCCACTTT
>.|TRBV27|.|TRBJ2-1
CASSWPGYNEQFF
TGTGCCAGCAGTTGGCCCGGGTACAATGAGCAGTTCTTC
>.|TRBV7-9|.|TRBJ2-5
CASSLPPFSGVVQETQYF
TGTGCCAGCAGCTTACCTCCGTTCAGTGGAGTAGTACAAGAGACCCAGTACTTC
>.|TRBV2|.|TRBJ2-1
CASSEASPSYNEQFF
TGTGCCAGCAGTGAGGCATCCCCATCCTACAATGAGCAGTTCTTC